A single sample gave rise to the 16 T cell receptor beta chains below, sequenced in a study of blood T cell repertoires in COVID-19. Clones were read by immunoSEQ multiplex PCR, and TCRdb kept only the in-frame ones, dropping some. Of approximately 200,000 clones detected, 80% to 90% appear once; the ten largest clones hold 12%. Source material: PBMCs or T cells enriched from blood (not recorded which). The receptors stem from a man in his forties or fifties who had recovered from COVID-19.

To note about this clone: A much larger clone differs by one base, so this may be a read error. This chain links TRBV2 with TRBJ2-5; TRBD2 aligns across 9 bases. V shed 7 bases, J shed 4 bases, and the junction held 1 base outside the gene matches. Germline V lookup: CDR1 SNHLY, CDR2 FYNNEI. This CDR3 has 12 amino acids. CDR3 nucleotide sequence: TGTGCCAGCACGACTAGCGGAGAGACCCAGTACTTC. It specifies CASTTSGETQYF. Complete variable domain (other parts from reference TRBV2 and TRBJ2-5): EPEVTQTPSHQVTQMGQEVILRCVPISNHLYFYWYRQILGQKVEFLVSFYNNEISEKSEIFDDQFSVERPDGSNFTLKIRSTKLEDSAMYFCASTTSGETQYFGPGTRLLVL.

This clone was counted between two and nine times. V gene TRBV18 combines with J gene TRBJ1-5, with D possibly being TRBD1 (5 bases). The ends were cut back, 3 bases at V and 0 bases at J, with 9 bases in the middle. Germline CDR1 KGHSH, CDR2 LQKENI. CDR3 length: 15 residues. As DNA, the CDR3 is TGTGCCAGCTCACCGGGCGGGACTAGCAATCAGCCCCAGCATTTT. Translated, it gives CASSPGGTSNQPQHF.

This clone has only one observation. At one end the junction does not follow the germline gene, possibly because of a read error. The J gene is TRBJ1-3, the V gene TRBV4-1; D is uncertain. The CDR3 has 12 residues. Germline V gene data show CDR1 as MGHRA and CDR2 as YSYEKL. Here the CDR3 DNA reads TGCGCCAACAGCCAAGAGGAGAACACCATATATTTT. Amino acid sequence: CANSQEENTIYF.

The chain recombines TRBV5-1 with TRBJ1-6, with D unclear. V was pared by 0 bases and J by 7 bases, with 5 bases between. The germline V gene encodes CDR1 SGHRS and CDR2 YFSETQ. The CDR3 is 13 residues long. The CDR3 here is CASSLDVNSPLHF. The CDR3 coding sequence is TGCGCCAGCAGCTTGGATGTAAATTCACCCCTCCACTTT.

The V gene is TRBV5-1, the J gene TRBJ1-3; 8 nucleotides agree with TRBD1. CDR3 length: 16 amino acids. In germline, CDR1 is SGHRS, CDR2 YFSETQ. Unmatched junction bases numbered 12, after V lost 6 bases and J lost 4 bases. The CDR3 sequence: CASTPSGQGAGNTIYF. The CDR3 DNA reads TGCGCCAGCACCCCCTCGGGGCAGGGGGCGGGAAACACCATATATTTT.

This clone showed up many times. The chain carries TRBV18 and TRBJ2-1; possible D gene TRBD2, 6 bases. Germline CDR1 KGHSH, CDR2 LQKENI. CDR3 length equals 14 residues. Deletions cut 3 bases from V and 2 bases from J, with 8 bases between. The CDR3 coding sequence is TGTGCCAGCTCACCTAGCGGCACCTACAATGAGCAGTTCTTC. The encoded protein is CASSPSGTYNEQFF. Full variable domain (rest looked up from reference TRBV18 and TRBJ2-1): NAGVMQNPRHLVRRRGQEARLRCSPMKGHSHVYWYRQLPEEGLKFMVYLQKENIIDESGMPKERFSAEFPKEGPSILRIQQVVRGDSAAYFCASSPSGTYNEQFFGPGTRLTVL.

The chain uses TRBV9 and TRBJ1-1; maybe TRBD1 (5 bases). CDR1 is SGDLS and CDR2 is YYNGEE in the germline V gene. The CDR3 sequence is 13 residues long. V was clipped by 3 bases and J by 3 bases, with 9 bases between them. This chain's CDR3 is CASSATEHTEAFF. CDR3 DNA sequence: TGTGCCAGCAGCGCGACAGAGCACACTGAAGCTTTCTTT.

This clone was seen just once. The V and J genes are TRBV28 and TRBJ2-7, with TRBD1 matching over 10 bases. The germline CDR1 and CDR2 sequences are MDHEN and SYDVKM. With V trimmed by 8 bases and J by 0 bases, 7 bases remained unmatched. This CDR3 region has 15 residues. This CDR3 reads CASPGTGDSSYEQYF. In nucleotides, the CDR3 is TGTGCCAGCCCGGGGACAGGGGATAGCTCCTACGAGCAGTACTTC.

V usage is TRBV3-1 (or the pseudogene TRBV3-2) and J usage is TRBJ1-1; tentative D call: TRBD1 (6 bases). The V gene lost 0 bases and the J gene lost 11 bases, with 10 bases spanning the gap. CDR1 LGHDT and CDR2 YNNKEL come from the germline V gene (reference sequence). The CDR3 extends over 12 amino acids. The DNA of the CDR3 is TGTGCCAGCAGCCAAGACAGGGGTGGCGCTTTCTTT. This codes for CASSQDRGGAFF.

This clone was picked up many times. The rearrangement uses TRBV7-2 and TRBJ2-5, with 8 bases identical to TRBD1. CDR1 is SGHTA and CDR2 is FQGNSA in the germline V gene. The trim removed 2 bases at V and 5 bases at J, leaving 10 bases unmatched. The length of the CDR3 is 16 residues. CDR3 coding DNA: TGTGCCAGCAGCTTAAACCAGGGGGCGCCTGGGGAGACCCAGTACTTC. It is translated as CASSLNQGAPGETQYF.

The chain combines TRBV27 with TRBJ1-6; perhaps TRBD1 as D (6 bases). The length of the CDR3 is 16 residues. Trimming stripped 3 bases from V and 1 base from J, with 10 bases between. CDR1 is MNHEY and CDR2 is SMNVEV in the germline V gene (reference sequence). DNA for the CDR3: TGTGCCAGCAGTTTGGAAAGGGGGTCCTATAATTCACCCCTCCACTTT. Protein: CASSLERGSYNSPLHF.

The chain employs TRBV6-5 and TRBJ2-1; 12 positions match TRBD2. The J segment lost 6 bases and the V segment lost 5 bases, leaving 5 bases of the junction unmatched. CDR3 length: 15 residues. Per the germline V gene, CDR1 is MNHEY and CDR2 is SVGAGI. The CDR3 reads CASSRLAGAFNEQFF. CDR3 bases: TGTGCCAGCAGTCGACTAGCGGGAGCTTTCAATGAGCAGTTCTTC.

This rearrangement joins TRBV2 to TRBJ2-5, with TRBD1 as a possible D gene (6 bases). CDR1 is SNHLY, CDR2 FYNNEI, per germline. This CDR3 has 14 amino acids. The V gene lost 2 bases and the J gene lost 5 bases, with 12 bases spanning the gap. CDR3 nucleotides: TGTGCCAGCAGTGAAATGGGGGCGGGCGAGACCCAGTACTTC. Translating gives CASSEMGAGETQYF. The variable domain in full, with the rest retrieved from reference TRBV2 and TRBJ2-5, is EPEVTQTPSHQVTQMGQEVILRCVPISNHLYFYWYRQILGQKVEFLVSFYNNEISEKSEIFDDQFSVERPDGSNFTLKIRSTKLEDSAMYFCASSEMGAGETQYFGPGTRLLVL.

V is TRBV4-3 and J is TRBJ1-2; 7 bases fit TRBD1. This CDR3 has 16 amino acids. The ends lost 5 bases at V and 7 bases at J; junction bases unmatched: 16. Germline CDR1 LGHNA, CDR2 YSLEER. CDR3 nucleotides: TGCGCCAGCAGCGCACACAGGGGAGCTGACCTTTTTGGCTACACCTTC. It is translated as CASSAHRGADLFGYTF.

The chain carries TRBV19 and TRBJ1-1; TRBD1 agrees at 7 bases. V was clipped by 10 bases and J by 5 bases; unmatched bases: 16. Germline CDR1 is LNHDA and CDR2 is SQIVND (reference sequence). The CDR3 length is 15 residues. The CDR3: CATQTGQQAWTEAFF. In DNA form, the CDR3 reads TGTGCCACCCAAACGGGACAGCAGGCGTGGACTGAAGCTTTCTTT. The full variable domain, in which reference TRBV19 and TRBJ1-1 provide the parts outside the CDR3, is DGGITQSPKYLFRKEGQNVTLSCEQNLNHDAMYWYRQDPGQGLRLIYYSQIVNDFQKGDIAEGYSVSREKKESFPLTVTSAQKNPTAFYLCATQTGQQAWTEAFFGQGTRLTVV.

This rearrangement joins TRBV6-2 or TRBV6-3 to TRBJ2-5, with a tentative D call TRBD1 (5 bases). The CDR3 runs to 15 residues. With 3 bases removed from V and 6 bases from J, the gap between germline ends came to 17 bases. In germline, CDR1 is MNHEY, CDR2 SVGEGT. The CDR3 protein is CASSYKGEIWKTQYF. The CDR3 DNA is TGTGCCAGCAGTTATAAAGGGGAAATCTGGAAGACCCAGTACTTC.